This T cell receptor beta chain was obtained from a study of cytomegalovirus exposure and HLA in healthy donors. The assay was immunoSEQ multiplex PCR, and TCRdb's table has in-frame clones only and misses some. The data show roughly 110,000 clones, with about 87% seen just once and about 1.8% held by the top ten. A note on this clone: Its antigen is unidentified.

The CDR3 has 13 amino acids. V shed 5 bases and J shed 6 bases, with 14 bases lying between them. In germline, CDR1 is MNHEY, CDR2 SVGAGI. Points from the study as a whole: Most TCR sequences proved rare, with some public TCRs found in many donors. Cytomegalovirus status, reportedly, was diagnosed with high specificity and sensitivity by the classifier.

This receptor was taken from a woman in her late teens or twenties in good health and CMV-seropositive. Sequencing was carried out using PBMCs. V is TRBV6-5 and J is TRBJ2-7, with a tentative D call TRBD2 (5 bases). CDR3 nucleotide sequence: TGTGCCAGCAGTCCCCCGTACGAGGGCGAGCAGTACTTC. As protein: CASSPPYEGEQYF.